This T cell receptor (beta chain) was identified in a study of cytotoxic CD8 clonotypes in ibrutinib-treated CLL. Study-wide context: Overall, 25 or so responses were partial and 2 complete; following median about 68 months, about 15 patients stayed remitted and around twelve progressed. Per sample, productive templates averaged approximately 260,000 and productive rearrangements averaged 94,082.

Study-wide findings and caveats: Clonality was higher at baseline than in age-matched healthy donors and tracked circulating CD8+ T-cell counts.

Only in-frame clones appear in the TCRdb table, and some are missing; sequencing was by immunoSEQ multiplex PCR. The sample consists of more than 200,000 clones, about three quarters of them appearing once. As for this clone: Its antigen is not identified.

This TCR was recovered from a human donor with chronic lymphocytic leukemia. The specimen comprised PBMCs, sampled after 12 months of ibrutinib treatment.

The CDR3 sequence is CASSPTRQGAIYNEQFF. The DNA for the CDR3 is TGTGCCAGCTCACCCACCCGACAGGGGGCAATCTACAATGAGCAGTTCTTC. The chain joins TRBV18 to TRBJ2-1; 10 nucleotides agree with TRBD1. The germline V gene encodes CDR1 KGHSH and CDR2 LQKENI. This CDR3 region has 17 residues. V was pared by 3 bases and J by 3 bases, with 8 bases of the junction left unmatched.